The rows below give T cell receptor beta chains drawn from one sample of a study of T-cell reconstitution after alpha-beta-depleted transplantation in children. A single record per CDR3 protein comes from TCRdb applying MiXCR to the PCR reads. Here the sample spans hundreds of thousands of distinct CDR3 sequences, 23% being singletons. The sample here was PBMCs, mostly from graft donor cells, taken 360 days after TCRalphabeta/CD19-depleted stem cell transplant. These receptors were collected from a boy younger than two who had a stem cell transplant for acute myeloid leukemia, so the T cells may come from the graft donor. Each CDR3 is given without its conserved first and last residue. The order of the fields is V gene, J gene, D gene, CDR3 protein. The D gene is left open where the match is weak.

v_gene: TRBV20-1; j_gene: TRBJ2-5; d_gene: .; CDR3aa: SARRAGRMEETQY
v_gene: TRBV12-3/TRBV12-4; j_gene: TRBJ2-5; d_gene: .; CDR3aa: ASSFIGETQY
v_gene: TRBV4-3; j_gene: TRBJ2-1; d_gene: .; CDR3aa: ASSQLGQGPYNEQF
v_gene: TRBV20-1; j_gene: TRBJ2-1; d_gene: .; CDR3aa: SARASVNLNEQF
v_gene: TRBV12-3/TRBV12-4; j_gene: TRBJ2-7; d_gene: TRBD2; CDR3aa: ASSSRTSGGYEQY
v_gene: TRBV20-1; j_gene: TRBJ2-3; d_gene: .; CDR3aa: SATYGVTDTQY
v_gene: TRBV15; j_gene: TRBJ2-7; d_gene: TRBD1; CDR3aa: ATSRDLGQGPSSYEQY
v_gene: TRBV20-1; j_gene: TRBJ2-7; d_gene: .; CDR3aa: SAREKETRQYEQY
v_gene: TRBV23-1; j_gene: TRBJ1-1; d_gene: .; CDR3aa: ASSQSLGSEAF
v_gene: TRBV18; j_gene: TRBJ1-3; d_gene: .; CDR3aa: ASSPLPRGPGNTIY
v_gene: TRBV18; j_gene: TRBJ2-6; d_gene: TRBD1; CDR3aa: ASSSGQDGANVLT
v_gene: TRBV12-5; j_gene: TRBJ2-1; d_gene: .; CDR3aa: ASGSPAGEQF
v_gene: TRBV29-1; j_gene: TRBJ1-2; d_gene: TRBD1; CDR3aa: NLEPGQGDYGYT
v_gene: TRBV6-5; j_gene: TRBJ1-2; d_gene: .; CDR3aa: ASSSLSTRRSDGYT
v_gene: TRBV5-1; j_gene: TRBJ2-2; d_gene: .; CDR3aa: ASSSDSSTNTGELF
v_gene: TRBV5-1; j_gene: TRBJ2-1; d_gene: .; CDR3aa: ASSLEGLRHIYNEQF